This T cell receptor (beta chain) comes out of a study of T cells in Graves' hyperthyroidism and ophthalmopathy. Overall study results and limits: A 13 V-J model separated ophthalmopathy from stable hyperthyroidism. The model anticipated ophthalmopathy a median around six months pre-onset. Most thyroid-expanded clonotypes above 0.001 were also found in blood.

The germline V and J ends were trimmed by 0 bases and 1 base, with 22 bases remaining between them. This CDR3 region has 20 residues. Germline CDR1 and CDR2: MNHEY and SVGAGI. The investigators amplified TCR beta CDR3 regions from RNA transcripts. An initial round of RT-PCR targeting the TCR CDR3 relied on the HTBI primer set. TCRdb called the multiplex PCR reads again in MiXCR, with one record for every CDR3 protein. The sample includes 600,000 to 650,000 distinct CDR3 sequences, around 16% of them seen just once. About this clonotype: The target antigen is unknown.

Recently diagnosed hyperthyroidism of less than 2 months' duration affected patients aged 18 to 65. The chain links TRBV6-5 to TRBJ2-1; D might be TRBD2 (7 bases). Sequencing was done on a sample of blood. The receptor comes from a woman aged 25-40 years with Graves' hyperthyroidism. The CDR3 region has the DNA TGTGCCAGCAGTTACTCGTGGGGGGCCCCTGGGGGGGAGTCCTACAATGAGCAGTTCTTC. It codes for CASSYSWGAPGGESYNEQFF.